This T cell receptor (beta chain) is from a study of blood T cell repertoires in COVID-19. Sequenced by immunoSEQ multiplex PCR; TCRdb stores in-frame clones only, minus some. The table lists 150,000 to 200,000 clones, around 81% of them singletons. CDR3 size: 14 residues. J lost 7 bases, V lost 0 bases, and 3 bases had no gene match. Germline CDR1 SGHDT, CDR2 YYEEEE. Allocation to cohorts depended on clinical history reported by the participants. The sample consisted of PBMCs or T cells enriched from blood (not recorded which). The gene calls are TRBV5-6 and TRBJ1-1; 10 bases match TRBD1. The receptor was isolated from a middle-aged man who had recovered from COVID-19. This CDR3 is CASSLGTGGYEAFF. CDR3 sequence (DNA): TGTGCCAGCAGCTTGGGGACAGGGGGTTATGAAGCTTTCTTT. Looking up the rest from reference TRBV5-6 and TRBJ1-1 gives the full variable domain: DAGVTQSPTHLIKTRGQQVTLRCSPKSGHDTVSWYQQALGQGPQFIFQYYEEEERQRGNFPDRFSGHQFPNYSSELNVNALLLGDSALYLCASSLGTGGYEAFFGQGTRLTVV.